Sequencing of this TCR beta chain was carried out in a study of cytomegalovirus exposure and HLA in healthy donors. The overall study: According to later analysis, the same platform produced the 110 or so validation and 666 first-cohort repertoires. Study outcomes and limitations: Per published reports, the classifier diagnosed cytomegalovirus status with high specificity and sensitivity. The study listed roughly 160 cytomegalovirus-associated TCR beta chains.

Germline V gene data show CDR1 as SGHNT and CDR2 as YYREEE (reference sequence). The ends lost 0 bases at V and 0 bases at J; junction bases unmatched: 2. CDR3 size: 15 residues. Only one count was recorded for this clone. The target antigen is unknown. TCRdb keeps only in-frame clones here, not all; method: immunoSEQ multiplex PCR. This sample has under 65,000 clones, with roughly 87% found just once. The rearrangement joins TRBV5-4 to TRBJ1-2, with 7 bases that match TRBD1. This TCR derives from a woman aged 18-30 years in good health and CMV-seropositive. Sequenced material: PBMCs. CDR3: CASSLGGQANYGYTF. CDR3 coding DNA: TGTGCCAGCAGCTTGGGAGGACAGGCTAACTATGGCTACACCTTC.